These 11 T cell receptor beta chains originate from one sample sequenced in a study of blood T cell repertoires in COVID-19. Sequencing used immunoSEQ multiplex PCR; TCRdb keeps in-frame clones, though not all of them. Of about 27,000 clones listed, around 80% are singletons. The specimen was peripheral blood. All receptors come from a woman older than 75 with acute or convalescent COVID-19.

This clone was observed a handful of times. The chain is built from TRBV11-2 and TRBJ2-2, with TRBD1 matching over 7 bases. The germline V gene has CDR1 SGHAT and CDR2 FQNNGV. Unmatched junction bases numbered 5, after V lost 1 base and J lost 6 bases. The CDR3 runs to 15 residues. The CDR3 is CASSLGTGLPGELFF. Written as DNA, the CDR3 is TGTGCCAGCAGCTTAGGGACAGGATTACCCGGGGAGCTGTTTTTT. The full variable domain, rest sourced from reference TRBV11-2 and TRBJ2-2, is EAGVAQSPRYKIIEKRQSVAFWCNPISGHATLYWYQQILGQGPKLLIQFQNNGVVDDSQLPKDRFSAERLKGVDSTLKIQPAKLEDSAVYLCASSLGTGLPGELFFGEGSRLTVL.

The chain uses TRBV3-1 (or the pseudogene TRBV3-2) and TRBJ1-2, with 9 bases matching TRBD1. The CDR3 length is 15 residues. Losses at the gene ends were 1 base for V and 2 bases for J; bases not matched to a gene: 2. CDR1 LGHDT and CDR2 YNNKEL come from the germline V gene (reference sequence). In DNA form, the CDR3 reads TGTGCCAGCAGCCAAGGGGGACAGGGAAACTATGGCTACACCTTC. Amino acids: CASSQGGQGNYGYTF.

V usage is TRBV10-2 and J usage is TRBJ2-7; 13 bases agree with TRBD2. Germline loops: CDR1 WSHSY, CDR2 SAAADI. Trimming removed 3 bases from V and 2 bases from J; junction bases left unmatched: 1. This CDR3 comprises 15 residues. CDR3 nucleotide sequence: TGCGCCAGCAGTGATGGACTAGCGGGAGCCTACGAGCAGTACTTC. It is translated as CASSDGLAGAYEQYF.

The genes are TRBV6-5 and TRBJ2-7; 7 bases align to TRBD2. Germline assignment: CDR1 MNHEY and CDR2 SVGAGI. The CDR3 runs to 14 residues. The V and J ends lost 4 bases and 2 bases, in that order; junction bases with no gene match: 5. The CDR3 DNA reads TGTGCCAGCAGTTTGGGGAGGGGCACCTACGAGCAGTACTTC. It specifies CASSLGRGTYEQYF.

This clone was seen a single time. The chain couples TRBV4-3 to TRBJ2-3; 13 positions agree with TRBD2. CDR1 is LGHNA, CDR2 YSLEER, per germline. The J segment lost 4 bases and the V segment lost 4 bases, leaving 11 bases of the junction unmatched. CDR3 length equals 18 residues. CDR3 sequence reads: CASSLGTSGIIKADTQYF. In DNA, the CDR3 is TGCGCCAGCAGCCTCGGGACTAGCGGGATTATTAAAGCAGATACGCAGTATTTT.

This chain connects TRBV2 to TRBJ2-7, with 8 nucleotides matching TRBD1. Germline lookup yields CDR1 SNHLY and CDR2 FYNNEI. The CDR3 totals 15 residues. The ends lost 3 bases at V and 4 bases at J; junction bases unmatched: 8. Here the CDR3 DNA reads TGTGCCAGCAGTGACCTCCGGACAGGGAGATACGAGCAGTACTTC. It is translated as CASSDLRTGRYEQYF.

In its sample, this clone was seen once. This CDR3 reads CASRNSGETQYF. The CDR3 bases are TGTGCCAGCAGGAACTCCGGGGAGACCCAGTACTTC. The genes are TRBV27 and TRBJ2-5; no clear D gene. Between the trimmed V and J ends, which lost 6 bases and 5 bases, there was a span of 10 bases. The CDR3 extends over 12 amino acids. Germline V gene lookup returns CDR1 MNHEY and CDR2 SMNVEV (reference sequence).

J is TRBJ1-3 and V is TRBV2; D remains ambiguous. V dropped 6 bases and J dropped 0 bases, with 6 bases sitting between them. The CDR3 has 13 amino acids. The germline V gene has CDR1 SNHLY and CDR2 FYNNEI. This chain's CDR3 is CASRAVSGNTIYF. The CDR3 region has the DNA TGTGCCAGCAGGGCTGTCTCTGGAAACACCATATATTTT.

This sequence joins TRBV7-2 and TRBJ1-2; 9 bases match TRBD1. The V gene's germline CDR1 is SGHTA and CDR2 FQGNSA. J gave up 4 bases and V 7 bases, and 10 bases lay outside the gene matches. The length of the CDR3 is 15 residues. CDR3 sequence (DNA): TGTGCCAGCACACCGAGTGGGACAGGGATCTATGGCTACACCTTC. Protein sequence: CASTPSGTGIYGYTF.

V and J are TRBV5-1 and TRBJ2-2; TRBD1 aligns across 9 bases. V lost 4 bases and J lost 4; bases outside the gene matches: 2. CDR1 is SGHRS and CDR2 is YFSETQ in the germline V gene. The CDR3 runs to 14 residues. The CDR3 spells CASSGTGFTGELFF. CDR3 bases: TGCGCCAGCAGCGGGACAGGGTTCACCGGGGAGCTGTTTTTT.

This clone has only one observation. The gene calls are TRBV14 and TRBJ1-2, with a possible D match to TRBD1 (5 bases). V dropped 2 bases and J dropped 2 bases, with 9 bases sitting between them. The CDR3 consists of 14 residues. Germline-derived CDR1 and CDR2 are SGHDN and FVKESK. The CDR3 loop is CASSQTGANYGYTF. The CDR3 bases are TGTGCCAGCAGCCAAACTGGGGCCAACTATGGCTACACCTTC.